The 10 T cell receptor beta chains in this list originate from one sample, sequenced in a study of T-cell reconstitution after alpha-beta-depleted transplantation in children. A TCRbeta library incorporating unique molecular identifiers was prepared. TCRdb called the PCR reads again in MiXCR, with one record for every CDR3 protein. The sample has hundreds of thousands of distinct CDR3 sequences, around 16% seen once. The sample was PBMCs, mostly from graft donor cells, taken 360 days after TCRalphabeta/CD19-depleted stem cell transplant. The receptors come from a male patient aged 2 to 10 who had a stem cell transplant for acute lymphoblastic leukemia, so the T cells may come from the graft donor.

About this clonotype itself: Germline is not matched at one junction end, which may reflect a read error. V and J are TRBV7-2 and TRBJ2-7; 11 bases fit TRBD2. Germline V gene lookup returns CDR1 SGHTA and CDR2 FQGNSA. The CDR3 covers 16 residues. CDR3 region: CASSYSSGRSQTEQNF. Written as DNA, the CDR3 is TGTGCCAGCAGCTACTCTAGCGGGAGGTCCCAGACCGAGCAGAACTTC. Full variable domain (missing parts from reference TRBV7-2 and TRBJ2-7): GAGVSQSPSNKVTEKGKDVELRCDPISGHTALYWYRQSLGQGLEFLIYFQGNSAPDKSGLPSDRFSAERTGGSVSTLTIQRTQQEDSAVYLCASSYSSGRSQTEQNFGPGTRLTVT.

This clonotype has a count of ten or more. This chain links TRBV5-1 with TRBJ2-7; D is perhaps TRBD2 (6 bases). From germline, CDR1 is SGHRS and CDR2 YFSETQ. CDR3 length equals 14 residues. Deletions cut 0 bases from V and 3 bases from J, with 10 bases between. The CDR3 nucleotides are TGCGCCAGCAGCTTGGGACTAGGGAACTACGAGCAGTACTTC. Amino acids: CASSLGLGNYEQYF.

The J gene is TRBJ2-4, the V gene TRBV10-3, with D unresolved. Germline assignment: CDR1 ENHRY and CDR2 SYGVKD. This CDR3 is built from 12 residues. Trimming pared 3 bases from V and 10 bases from J, leaving 10 bases between. The CDR3 region is CAISDVGNIQYF. The CDR3 region has the DNA TGTGCCATCAGTGATGTCGGAAATATTCAGTACTTC.

The chain has TRBV7-8 and TRBJ2-1; D not certain. Trimming pared 5 bases from V and 8 bases from J, leaving 7 bases between. The CDR3 is 11 amino acids. The V gene's germline CDR1 is SGHVS and CDR2 FQNEAQ. In nucleotides, the CDR3 is TGTGCCAGCAGCAAAATTGATGAGCAGTTCTTC. Amino acids: CASSKIDEQFF.

This clonotype was found many times. This CDR3 reads CASSYFARTGELFF. CDR3 DNA: TGTGCCAGCAGTTATTTCGCCCGCACCGGGGAGCTGTTTTTT. The genes are TRBV6-5 and TRBJ2-2; D not resolved. The CDR3 extends over 14 amino acids. V was cut by 3 bases and J by 4 bases, with 9 bases left in between. Germline CDR1 reads MNHEY; CDR2 reads SVGAGI.

This clonotype was recorded a few times. The rearrangement joins TRBV12-3 or TRBV12-4 to TRBJ2-7; TRBD1 matches at 8 bases. V was clipped by 6 bases and J by 0 bases; unmatched bases: 4. The CDR3 has 14 residues. CDR3 in DNA: TGTGCCAGCAGCCGGACAGGGTTCTCCTACGAGCAGTACTTC. This sequence encodes CASSRTGFSYEQYF.

This clonotype has more than one count but fewer than ten. V gene TRBV20-1 combines with J gene TRBJ2-1, with D possibly being TRBD2 (5 bases). CDR1 and CDR2 (germline): DFQATT, SNEGSKA (reference sequence). The CDR3 runs to 13 residues. The germline V and J ends were trimmed by 6 bases and 0 bases, with 9 bases remaining between them. This chain's CDR3 is CSANEGSYNEQFF. In nucleotides, the CDR3 is TGCAGTGCCAACGAGGGCTCCTACAATGAGCAGTTCTTC.

This clonotype was detected only a few times. V usage is TRBV4-2 and J usage is TRBJ2-1; D unresolved. Deletions cut 0 bases from V and 0 bases from J, with 12 bases between. Germline V gene sequence: CDR1 LGHNA, CDR2 YNFKEQ. This CDR3 spans 17 amino acids. The CDR3 DNA sequence: TGTGCCAGCAGCCAAGATAGCTTAGTCGGCTCCTACAATGAGCAGTTCTTC. Residues: CASSQDSLVGSYNEQFF.

This chain joins TRBV28 and TRBJ2-5; the D gene is possibly TRBD1 (5 bases). This CDR3 is built from 14 residues. The germline V gene encodes CDR1 MDHEN and CDR2 SYDVKM. The V gene lost 0 bases and the J gene lost 3 bases, with 8 bases spanning the gap. The CDR3 here is CASSLWFREETQYF. In DNA, the CDR3 is TGTGCCAGCAGTTTATGGTTCAGGGAAGAGACCCAGTACTTC. Using reference TRBV28 and TRBJ2-5 for the parts outside the CDR3, the full variable domain is DVKVTQSSRYLVKRTGEKVFLECVQDMDHENMFWYRQDPGLGLRLIYFSYDVKMKEKGDIPEGYSVSREKKERFSLILESASTNQTSMYLCASSLWFREETQYFGPGTRLLVL.

The J gene is TRBJ2-3, the V gene TRBV7-9; no clear D. Trimming took 3 bases from V and 2 from J, leaving 12 bases between them. The CDR3 is 15 residues long. Germline V gene sequence: CDR1 SEHNR, CDR2 FQNEAQ (reference sequence). DNA for the CDR3: TGTGCCAGCAGCTTCCTGTCCGGACCCACAGATACGCAGTATTTT. This codes for CASSFLSGPTDTQYF.